Described below is a single T cell receptor beta chain sequence and its context. Its antigen is unknown. Trimming took 6 bases from V and 1 from J; bases not matched to a gene: 7. In germline, CDR1 is SNHLY, CDR2 FYNNEI. The CDR3 consists of 17 residues. This entry comes from a study of CD8+ T cells in alopecia areata. Looking at the study overall: Those patients who were treated received oral tofacitinib, which was given at 5 to 10 mg twice daily for moderate-to-severe alopecia areata. Study-level findings and limits: Compared with normal scalp, lesional scalp had higher clonality and more expanded CD8+ clones.

Collection of lesional scalp punch biopsies and peripheral blood was performed in alopecia areata patients. The authors extracted RNA and reverse transcribed it into cDNA as the sequencing template. The table came from immunoSEQ multiplex PCR; TCRdb's copy has only in-frame clones and leaves some out. This repertoire shows over 100,000 clones, around 49% found once; its top ten account for about 19%. Sequenced here: CD8+ T cells sorted from blood, sampled at week 0. This rearrangement joins TRBV2 to TRBJ1-5; TRBD1 matches at 12 bases. This clonotype was sampled from a human donor with alopecia areata. The CDR3 is CASRPGQGATSNQPQHF. In DNA form, the CDR3 reads TGTGCCAGCAGGCCGGGACAGGGGGCGACGAGCAATCAGCCCCAGCATTTT.